Following are 9 T cell receptor beta chains from one sample sequenced in a study of CD8+ T cells in alopecia areata. Investigators isolated RNA and reverse transcribed it into cDNA to act as the sequencing template. The protocol was immunoSEQ multiplex PCR, while the TCRdb copy is restricted to in-frame clones and leaves out a portion. The sample has approximately 98,000 clones, approximately 60% seen once. Sequencing was performed on CD8+ T cells sorted from blood. The receptor set was obtained from a human donor in good health.

V usage is TRBV20-1 and J usage is TRBJ1-2; no definite D call. The germline V gene encodes CDR1 DFQATT and CDR2 SNEGSKA (reference sequence). The V gene lost 1 base and the J gene lost 8 bases, with 8 bases spanning the gap. CDR3 length: 11 amino acids. CDR3 residues: CSARAAIGYTF. The CDR3 DNA reads as TGCAGTGCTAGAGCCGCTATCGGCTACACCTTC.

The gene calls are TRBV7-8 and TRBJ2-7, with a tentative D call TRBD2 (6 bases). V lost 3 bases and J 3 bases, leaving 15 bases between the germline ends. Germline V lookup: CDR1 SGHVS, CDR2 FQNEAQ. The CDR3 extends over 15 amino acids. CDR3 in DNA: TGTGCCAGCAGCTTCGAGCGGGTGGCAATCTACGAGCAGTACTTC. Protein sequence: CASSFERVAIYEQYF.

The rearrangement links TRBV29-1 to TRBJ1-1; perhaps TRBD1 as D (5 bases). V was trimmed by 4 bases and J by 3 bases, leaving 9 bases between them. Germline V gene lookup returns CDR1 SQVTM and CDR2 ANQGSEA. The CDR3 spans 12 residues. As DNA, the CDR3 is TGCAGCGTTGCTCAGGGTGACACTGAAGCTTTCTTT. Protein product: CSVAQGDTEAFF.

The rearrangement links TRBV2 to TRBJ2-3; D might be TRBD2 (5 bases). CDR3 size: 15 residues. Germline CDR1 SNHLY, CDR2 FYNNEI. V lost 3 bases to trimming and J lost 0 bases, with 10 bases between them. The CDR3 DNA reads TGTGCCAGCAGTGACGGGGTATCGAGCACAGATACGCAGTATTTT. This encodes CASSDGVSSTDTQYF.

The rearrangement uses TRBV7-9 and TRBJ1-2; D is uncertain. The germline V and J ends were trimmed by 5 bases and 7 bases, with 20 bases remaining between them. The CDR3 is made up of 15 amino acids. The V gene's germline CDR1 is SEHNR and CDR2 FQNEAQ (reference sequence). This CDR3 is CASSPPERVGSGYTF. CDR3 bases: TGTGCCAGCAGCCCCCCTGAGAGGGTGGGCAGTGGCTACACCTTC.

This clone showed up just a few times. V is TRBV6-5 and J is TRBJ1-1; 9 nucleotides align to TRBD1. Germline loops: CDR1 MNHEY, CDR2 SVGAGI. V lost 7 bases, J lost 2 bases, and 8 bases stayed unmatched. The CDR3 length is 15 residues. The CDR3, as DNA: TGTGCCAGCAACGGACGGACAGGGGTAAACACTGAAGCTTTCTTT. Translating gives CASNGRTGVNTEAFF.

The chain joins TRBV27 to TRBJ2-7; possibly TRBD1 or TRBD2 for D (5 bases each). This CDR3 is 14 amino acids long. Looked up from germline, CDR1 is MNHEY and CDR2 is SMNVEV (reference sequence). V was cut by 3 bases and J by 5 bases, with 14 bases left in between. Here the CDR3 reads CASSFAGKGDEQYF. The CDR3 nucleotides read TGTGCCAGCAGTTTTGCAGGGAAGGGAGACGAGCAGTACTTC.

This chain uses TRBV15 with TRBJ2-5; possible D gene TRBD2, 6 bases. From germline, CDR1 is LNHNV and CDR2 YYDKDF (reference sequence). This CDR3 is built from 15 residues. The V end lost 1 base, the J end lost 7 bases, and 16 bases lay between the germline ends. This CDR3 reads CATSRGTSPQGTQYF. Here the CDR3 DNA reads TGTGCCACCAGCAGAGGTACTAGCCCGCAGGGGACCCAGTACTTC.

The chain carries TRBV2 and TRBJ1-6; TRBD1 might be the D (5 bases). Germline-derived CDR1 and CDR2 are SNHLY and FYNNEI. Trimming shortened V by 2 bases and J by 9 bases, and 35 bases separated the two germline ends. CDR3 length equals 22 residues. The CDR3 DNA is TGTGCCAGCAGTGAACGACAGTCACGTCGAGTCCTAGCAATCGTTTTCGCTTCACCCCTCCACTTT. Its translation: CASSERQSRRVLAIVFASPLHF.